The T cell receptor (beta chain) under discussion was sequenced for a study of tumor and adjacent non-tumor tissue in lung cancer. Study findings and constraints: Normal lung showed higher cumulative top 100 clone frequency than tumor.

On this clonotype itself: Its target is unknown. Sequence at one end of the junction differs from germline and may be a read error.

TCRbeta libraries were built with three rounds of nested PCR, modified from ARM-PCR. A single record per CDR3 protein comes from TCRdb applying MiXCR to the multiplex PCR reads. Here the sample spans more than 55,000 distinct CDR3 sequences, around two thirds being singletons. The length of the CDR3 is 12 residues. The germline CDR1 and CDR2 sequences are SQVTM and ANQGSEA. No cell sorting was done before RNA was extracted from the tissue. More than 3 cm separated this lung sample from the edge of the tumor. The specimen was distant non-tumor lung tissue. The gene calls are TRBV29-1 and TRBJ2-5; a weak D match, TRBD1 (5 bases). The sequence derives from a man aged 70 or older with non-small cell lung cancer. The DNA for the CDR3 is TGCAGTCTTTGGTGGGGCTCGGATACCCGGTATTTC. It encodes CSLWWGSDTRYF.